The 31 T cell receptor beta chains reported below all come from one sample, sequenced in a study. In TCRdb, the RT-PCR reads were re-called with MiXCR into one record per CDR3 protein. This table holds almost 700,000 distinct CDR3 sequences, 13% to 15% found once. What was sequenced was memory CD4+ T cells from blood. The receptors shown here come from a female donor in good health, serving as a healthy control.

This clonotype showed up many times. CDR3 nucleotides: TGTGCCATCAGTGATAGGACTAGCCTCGAGCAGTACTTC. Its protein product is CAISDRTSLEQYF. V usage is TRBV10-3 and J usage is TRBJ2-7, with 8 bases fitting TRBD2. CDR3 length: 13 residues. Germline loops: CDR1 ENHRY, CDR2 SYGVKD. V was pared by 3 bases and J by 6 bases, with 4 bases of the junction left unmatched.

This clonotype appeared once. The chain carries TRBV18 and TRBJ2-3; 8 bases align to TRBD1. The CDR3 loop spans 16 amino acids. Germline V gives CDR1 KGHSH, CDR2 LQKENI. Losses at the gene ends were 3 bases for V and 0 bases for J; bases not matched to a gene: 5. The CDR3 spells CASSPPTGESTDTQYF. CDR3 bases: TGTGCCAGCTCACCTCCGACAGGGGAGAGCACAGATACGCAGTATTTT.

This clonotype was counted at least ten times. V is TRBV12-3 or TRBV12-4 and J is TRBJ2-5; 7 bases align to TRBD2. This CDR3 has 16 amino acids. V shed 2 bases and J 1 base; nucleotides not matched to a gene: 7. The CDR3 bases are TGTGCCAGCAGTTTAACGGCGGGGGACTTCCAAGAGACCCAGTACTTC. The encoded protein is CASSLTAGDFQETQYF.

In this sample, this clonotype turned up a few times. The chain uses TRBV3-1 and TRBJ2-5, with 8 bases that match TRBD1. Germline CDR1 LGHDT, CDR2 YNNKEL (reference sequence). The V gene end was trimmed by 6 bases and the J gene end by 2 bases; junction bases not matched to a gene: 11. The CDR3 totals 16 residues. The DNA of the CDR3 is TGTGCCAGCAGGCCGAACTTCGGGACAGGTCAAGAGACCCAGTACTTC. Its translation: CASRPNFGTGQETQYF.

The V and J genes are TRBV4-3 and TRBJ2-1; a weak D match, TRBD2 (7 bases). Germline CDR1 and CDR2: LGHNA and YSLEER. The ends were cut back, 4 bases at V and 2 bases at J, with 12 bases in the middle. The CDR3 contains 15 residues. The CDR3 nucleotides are TGCGCCAGCAGCCGCCGGGGGGCCGCCTACAATGAGCAGTTCTTC. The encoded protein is CASSRRGAAYNEQFF.

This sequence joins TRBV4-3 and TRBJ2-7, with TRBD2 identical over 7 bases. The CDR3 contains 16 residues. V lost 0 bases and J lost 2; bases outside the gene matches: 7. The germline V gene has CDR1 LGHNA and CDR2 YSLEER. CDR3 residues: CASSQEAGLTTYEQYF. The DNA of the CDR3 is TGCGCCAGCAGCCAAGAAGCGGGACTAACTACCTACGAGCAGTACTTC.

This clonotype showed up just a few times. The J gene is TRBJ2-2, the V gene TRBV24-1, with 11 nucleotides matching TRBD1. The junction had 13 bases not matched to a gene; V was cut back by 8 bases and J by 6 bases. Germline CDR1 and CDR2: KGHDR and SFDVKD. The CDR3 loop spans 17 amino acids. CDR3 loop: CATMTRPGQGVSGELFF. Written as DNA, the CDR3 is TGTGCCACCATGACCAGACCGGGACAGGGGGTTTCCGGGGAGCTGTTTTTT.

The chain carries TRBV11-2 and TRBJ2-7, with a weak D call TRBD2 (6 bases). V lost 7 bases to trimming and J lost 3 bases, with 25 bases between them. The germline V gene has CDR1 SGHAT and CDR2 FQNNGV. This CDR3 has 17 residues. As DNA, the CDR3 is TGTGCCAGCACCCTTACCTACACGGCTAGCGCCGTCTACGAGCAGTACTTC. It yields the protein CASTLTYTASAVYEQYF.

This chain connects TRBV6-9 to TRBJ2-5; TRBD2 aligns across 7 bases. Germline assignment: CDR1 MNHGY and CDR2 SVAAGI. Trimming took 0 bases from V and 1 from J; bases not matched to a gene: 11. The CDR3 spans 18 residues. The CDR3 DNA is TGTGCCAGCAGTTATTCGAAGGAGCGGGAAGAGCTCCAAGAGACCCAGTACTTC. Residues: CASSYSKEREELQETQYF.

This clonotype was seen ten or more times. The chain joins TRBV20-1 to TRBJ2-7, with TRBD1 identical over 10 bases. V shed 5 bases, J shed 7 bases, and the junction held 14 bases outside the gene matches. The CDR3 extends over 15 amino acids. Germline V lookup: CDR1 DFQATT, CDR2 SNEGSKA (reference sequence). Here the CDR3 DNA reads TGCAGTGCTGGCGGGGACAGGGGCCTTGATGGGGAGCAGTACTTC. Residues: CSAGGDRGLDGEQYF.

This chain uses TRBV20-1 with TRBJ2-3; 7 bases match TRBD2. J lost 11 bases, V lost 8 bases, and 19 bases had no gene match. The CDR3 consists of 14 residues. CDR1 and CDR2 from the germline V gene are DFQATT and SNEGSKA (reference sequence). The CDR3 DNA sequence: TGCAGTCCAGGTGGGGGGAGGGCTCCCAATGAGCAGTATTTT. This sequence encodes CSPGGGRAPNEQYF.

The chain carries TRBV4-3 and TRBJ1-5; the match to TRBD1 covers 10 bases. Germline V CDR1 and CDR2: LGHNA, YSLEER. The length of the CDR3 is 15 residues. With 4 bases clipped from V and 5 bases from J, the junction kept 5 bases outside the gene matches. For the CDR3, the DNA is TGCGCCAGCAGCCGGGGGACAGGGGTAGATCAGCCCCAGCATTTT. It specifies CASSRGTGVDQPQHF.

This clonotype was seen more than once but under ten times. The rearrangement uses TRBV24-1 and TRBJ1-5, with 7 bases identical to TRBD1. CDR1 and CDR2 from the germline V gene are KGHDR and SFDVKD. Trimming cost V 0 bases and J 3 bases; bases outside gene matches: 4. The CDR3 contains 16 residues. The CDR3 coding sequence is TGTGCCACCAGTGATTTGAAGACAGGGTTCAATCAGCCCCAGCATTTT. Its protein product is CATSDLKTGFNQPQHF.

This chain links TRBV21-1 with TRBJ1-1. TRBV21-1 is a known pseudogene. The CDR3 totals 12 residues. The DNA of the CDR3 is TGTGCCAGCGCGGGCGGGGGCACTGAAGCTTTCTTT. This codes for CASAGGGTEAFF.

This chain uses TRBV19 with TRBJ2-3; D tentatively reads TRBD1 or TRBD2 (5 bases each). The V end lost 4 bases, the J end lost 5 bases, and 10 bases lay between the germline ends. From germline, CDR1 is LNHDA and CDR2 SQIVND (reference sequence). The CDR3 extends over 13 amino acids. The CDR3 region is CASSSQGEDTQYF. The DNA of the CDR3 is TGTGCCAGTAGTAGCCAGGGAGAAGATACGCAGTATTTT.

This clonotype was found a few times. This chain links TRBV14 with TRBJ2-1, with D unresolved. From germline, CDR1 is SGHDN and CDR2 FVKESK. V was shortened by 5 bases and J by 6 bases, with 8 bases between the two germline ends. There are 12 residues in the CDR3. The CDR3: CASSSLRNEQFF. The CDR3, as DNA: TGTGCCAGCAGCTCCTTACGCAATGAGCAGTTCTTC.

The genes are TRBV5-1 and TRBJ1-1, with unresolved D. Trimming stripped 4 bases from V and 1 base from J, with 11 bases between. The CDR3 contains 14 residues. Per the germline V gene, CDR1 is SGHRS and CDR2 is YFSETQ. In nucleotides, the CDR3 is TGCGCCAGCAGCCTACCCCGGGCGAACACTGAAGCTTTCTTT. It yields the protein CASSLPRANTEAFF.

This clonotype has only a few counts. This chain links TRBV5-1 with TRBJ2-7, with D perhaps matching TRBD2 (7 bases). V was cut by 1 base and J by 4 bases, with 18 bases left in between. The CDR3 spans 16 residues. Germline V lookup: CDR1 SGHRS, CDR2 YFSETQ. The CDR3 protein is CASSLPVGGAMYEQYF. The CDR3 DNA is TGCGCCAGCAGCTTGCCGGTGGGGGGGGCGATGTACGAGCAGTACTTC.

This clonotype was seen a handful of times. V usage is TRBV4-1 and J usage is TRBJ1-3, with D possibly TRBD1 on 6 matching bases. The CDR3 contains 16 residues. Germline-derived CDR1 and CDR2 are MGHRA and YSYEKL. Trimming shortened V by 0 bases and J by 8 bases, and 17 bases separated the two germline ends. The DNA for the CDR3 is TGCGCCAGCAGCCAAGATAGTACTAGAGGGGGACACACCATATATTTT. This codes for CASSQDSTRGGHTIYF.

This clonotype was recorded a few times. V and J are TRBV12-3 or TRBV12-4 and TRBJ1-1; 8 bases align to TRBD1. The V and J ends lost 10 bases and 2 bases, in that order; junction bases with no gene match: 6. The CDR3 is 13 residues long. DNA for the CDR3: TGTGCCAACTCAGGACAGGGCAACACTGAAGCTTTCTTT. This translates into CANSGQGNTEAFF.

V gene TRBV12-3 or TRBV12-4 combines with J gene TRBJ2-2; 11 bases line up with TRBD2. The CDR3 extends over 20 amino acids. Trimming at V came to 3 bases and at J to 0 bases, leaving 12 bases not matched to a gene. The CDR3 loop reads CASSFSGRGIRYTNTGELFF. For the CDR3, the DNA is TGTGCCAGCAGTTTTAGCGGGAGGGGAATAAGATACACGAACACCGGGGAGCTGTTTTTT.

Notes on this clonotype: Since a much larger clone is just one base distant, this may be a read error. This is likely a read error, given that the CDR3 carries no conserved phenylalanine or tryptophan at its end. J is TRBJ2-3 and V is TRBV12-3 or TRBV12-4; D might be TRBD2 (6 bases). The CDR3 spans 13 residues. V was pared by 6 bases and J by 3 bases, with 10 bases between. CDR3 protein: CASREGVTDTQYS. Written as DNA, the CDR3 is TGTGCCAGCAGGGAGGGCGTAACAGATACGCAGTATTCT.

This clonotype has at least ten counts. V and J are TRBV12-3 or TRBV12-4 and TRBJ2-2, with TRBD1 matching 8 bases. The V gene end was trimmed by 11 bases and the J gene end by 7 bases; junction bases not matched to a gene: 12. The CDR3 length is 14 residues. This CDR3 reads CAGTMTGEGGELFF. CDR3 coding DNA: TGTGCCGGAACGATGACAGGGGAAGGCGGGGAGCTGTTTTTT.

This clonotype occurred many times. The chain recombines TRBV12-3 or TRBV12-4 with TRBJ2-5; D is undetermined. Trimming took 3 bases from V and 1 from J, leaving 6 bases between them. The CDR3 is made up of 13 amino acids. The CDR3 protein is CASSLSTQETQYF. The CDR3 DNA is TGTGCCAGCAGTTTGAGTACCCAAGAGACCCAGTACTTC.

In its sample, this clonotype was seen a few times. The CDR3 nucleotides are TGTGCCAGCAGCTTCTTACAGGCCTCAGAGCAGTACTTC. This gives the protein CASSFLQASEQYF. J is TRBJ2-7 and V is TRBV7-6; D is perhaps TRBD1 (5 bases). In germline, CDR1 is SGHVS, CDR2 FNYEAQ. The CDR3 extends over 13 amino acids. The ends were cut back, 3 bases at V and 7 bases at J, with 13 bases in the middle.

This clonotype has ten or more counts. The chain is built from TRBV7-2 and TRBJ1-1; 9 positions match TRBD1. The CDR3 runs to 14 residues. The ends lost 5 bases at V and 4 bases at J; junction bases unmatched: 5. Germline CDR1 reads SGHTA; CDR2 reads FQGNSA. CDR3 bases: TGTGCCAGCAGCCAACAGGGGGCAAGCACTGAAGCTTTCTTT. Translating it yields CASSQQGASTEAFF.

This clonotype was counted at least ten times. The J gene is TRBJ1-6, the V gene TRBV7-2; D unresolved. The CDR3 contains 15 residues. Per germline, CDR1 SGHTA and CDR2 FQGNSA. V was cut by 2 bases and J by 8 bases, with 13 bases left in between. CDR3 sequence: CASSLLSIDHSPLHF. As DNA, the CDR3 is TGTGCCAGCAGCTTACTCAGCATCGATCATTCACCCCTCCACTTT.

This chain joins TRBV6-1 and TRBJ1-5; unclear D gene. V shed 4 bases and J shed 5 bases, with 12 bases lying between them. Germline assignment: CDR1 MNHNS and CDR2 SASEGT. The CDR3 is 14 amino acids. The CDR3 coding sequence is TGTGCCAGCAGTGGCCGGGAGCAAGATCAGCCCCAGCATTTT. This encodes CASSGREQDQPQHF.

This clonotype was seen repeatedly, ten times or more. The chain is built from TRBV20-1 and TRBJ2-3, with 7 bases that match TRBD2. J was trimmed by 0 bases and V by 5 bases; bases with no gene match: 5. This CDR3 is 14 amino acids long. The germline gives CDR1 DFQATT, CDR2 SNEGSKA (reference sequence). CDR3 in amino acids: CSASRGTSTDTQYF. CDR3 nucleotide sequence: TGCAGTGCTTCGCGGGGGACGAGCACAGATACGCAGTATTTT.

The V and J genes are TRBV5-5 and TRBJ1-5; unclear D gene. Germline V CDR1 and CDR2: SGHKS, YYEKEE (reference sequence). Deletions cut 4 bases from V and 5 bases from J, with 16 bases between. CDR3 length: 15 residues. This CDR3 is CASSPPELGHQPQHF. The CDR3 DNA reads TGTGCCAGCAGCCCGCCGGAGTTAGGGCATCAGCCCCAGCATTTT.

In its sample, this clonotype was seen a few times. CDR3 region: CASSQLEGSTEAFF. The CDR3 DNA sequence: TGTGCCAGCAGCCAATTAGAGGGGAGCACTGAAGCTTTCTTT. This chain uses TRBV3-1 with TRBJ1-1; a possible D gene is TRBD1 (5 bases). Trimming shortened V by 2 bases and J by 4 bases, and 11 bases separated the two germline ends. The CDR3 is 14 residues long. CDR1 LGHDT and CDR2 YNNKEL come from the germline V gene (reference sequence).